These T cell receptor beta chains were read from a single sample in a study of siplizumab effects on memory and regulatory T cells. This table comes from immunoSEQ multiplex PCR, and its TCRdb copy is limited to in-frame clones, with some not included. The table records roughly 56,000 clones, about 92% of them present only once. Sample: CD8+ T cells sorted from blood. These receptors were collected from a human donor in good health. CDR3s include the opening cysteine and the closing phenylalanine or tryptophan. The D gene is left open where the match is weak. Rows may omit the clone size; those that give it use once, few, many or a size class.

V: TRBV19
size: -
J: TRBJ1-4
D: -
CDR3: CASSIGEKLFF
DNA: TGTGCCAGTAGTATCGGTGAAAAACTGTTTTTT

V: TRBV4-1
size: -
J: TRBJ2-6
D: TRBD2
CDR3: CASSHAGGGANVLTF
DNA: TGCGCCAGCAGCCACGCGGGGGGTGGGGCCAACGTCCTGACTTTC

V: TRBV4-1
size: -
J: TRBJ1-1
D: -
CDR3: CASNQDVETVNTEAFF
DNA: TGCGCCAGCAACCAAGATGTAGAGACAGTCAACACTGAAGCTTTCTTT

V: TRBV29-1
size: -
J: TRBJ1-2
D: -
CDR3: CSVVRPGYYGYTF
DNA: TGCAGCGTTGTTCGTCCGGGATACTATGGCTACACCTTC

V: TRBV7-6
size: -
J: TRBJ2-7
D: -
CDR3: CASSFDSSYEQYF
DNA: TGTGCCAGCAGCTTCGACAGTTCCTACGAGCAGTACTTC

V: TRBV5-6
size: -
J: TRBJ2-7
D: TRBD1
CDR3: CASSLGQVYEQYF
DNA: TGTGCCAGCAGCCTGGGACAGGTGTACGAGCAGTACTTC

V: TRBV14
size: once
J: TRBJ1-6
D: -
CDR3: CASSPGIYSPLHF
DNA: TGTGCCAGCAGCCCCGGGATCTACTCACCCCTCCACTTT

V: TRBV27
size: -
J: TRBJ2-3
D: -
CDR3: CASRGEVLPEWGDTQYF
DNA: TGTGCCAGCAGGGGGGAGGTACTACCCGAGTGGGGAGATACGCAGTATTTT

V: TRBV9
size: once
J: TRBJ1-3
D: -
CDR3: CASSVGLVGNTIYF
DNA: TGTGCCAGCAGCGTAGGATTAGTTGGAAACACCATATATTTT

V: TRBV9
size: -
J: TRBJ2-3
D: -
CDR3: CASSVGRGTDTQYF
DNA: TGTGCCAGCAGCGTAGGTAGGGGCACAGATACGCAGTATTTT

V: TRBV30
size: -
J: TRBJ1-2
D: -
CDR3: CAWSGGALGYTF
DNA: TGTGCCTGGAGTGGGGGGGCACTAGGCTACACCTTC

V: TRBV11-1
size: -
J: TRBJ1-1
D: TRBD1
CDR3: CASSWDRLNTEAFF
DNA: TGTGCCAGCAGCTGGGACAGACTGAACACTGAAGCTTTCTTT

V: TRBV29-1
size: -
J: TRBJ1-2
D: -
CDR3: CSGETGTGYTF
DNA: TGCAGCGGTGAAACGGGGACGGGCTACACCTTC

V: TRBV28
size: -
J: TRBJ1-1
D: -
CDR3: CASSLKGMNTEAFF
DNA: TGTGCCAGCAGTCTTAAAGGGATGAACACTGAAGCTTTCTTT

V: TRBV6-5
size: -
J: TRBJ2-4
D: TRBD1
CDR3: CASSWGQPTENIQYF
DNA: TGTGCCAGCAGTTGGGGACAGCCGACAGAAAACATTCAGTACTTC

V: TRBV30
size: -
J: TRBJ2-3
D: TRBD2
CDR3: CAWSLAGGPSDTQYF
DNA: TGTGCCTGGAGTCTAGCGGGAGGGCCGTCAGATACGCAGTATTTT

V: TRBV4-1
size: -
J: TRBJ2-2
D: -
CDR3: CASSPLTNTGELFF
DNA: TGCGCCAGCAGCCCGCTAACTAACACCGGGGAGCTGTTTTTT

V: TRBV14
size: -
J: TRBJ2-2
D: -
CDR3: CASSWTRGELFF
DNA: TGTGCCAGCAGCTGGACGCGCGGGGAGCTGTTTTTT

V: TRBV30
size: -
J: TRBJ2-3
D: TRBD2
CDR3: CAWEAGVADTQYF
DNA: TGTGCCTGGGAAGCGGGAGTGGCAGATACGCAGTATTTT

V: TRBV4-1
size: once
J: TRBJ2-7
D: -
CDR3: CASRDSGDEQYF
DNA: TGCGCCAGCAGGGACTCGGGGGACGAGCAGTACTTC

V: TRBV6-4
size: -
J: TRBJ2-1
D: -
CDR3: CASSDSTNNEQFF
DNA: TGTGCCAGCAGTGACTCGACAAACAATGAGCAGTTCTTC

V: TRBV6-5
size: -
J: TRBJ1-2
D: TRBD1
CDR3: CASSYEGTGSYGYTF
DNA: TGTGCCAGCAGTTACGAAGGGACAGGGTCCTATGGCTACACCTTC

V: TRBV27
size: -
J: TRBJ2-1
D: TRBD2
CDR3: CASSRSGRAVEQFF
DNA: TGTGCCAGCAGTCGAAGCGGGAGGGCCGTTGAGCAGTTCTTC

V: TRBV9
size: -
J: TRBJ2-2
D: -
CDR3: CASSPRSPERTGELFF
DNA: TGTGCCAGCAGCCCTCGGTCCCCGGAACGGACCGGGGAGCTGTTTTTT

V: TRBV2
size: -
J: TRBJ1-2
D: TRBD1
CDR3: CASSDNTGGNGYTF
DNA: TGTGCCAGCAGTGATAACACAGGGGGCAATGGCTACACCTTC

V: TRBV6-6
size: -
J: TRBJ1-2
D: -
CDR3: CASSYSNRHEGGYTF
DNA: TGTGCCAGCAGTTACTCGAATAGGCACGAAGGCGGCTACACCTTC

V: TRBV5-1
size: once
J: TRBJ1-1
D: -
CDR3: CASSLGGAGTEAFF
DNA: TGCGCCAGCAGCTTGGGAGGGGCGGGTACTGAAGCTTTCTTT

V: TRBV7-8
size: -
J: TRBJ2-7
D: -
CDR3: CASSFRGAWEQYF
DNA: TGTGCCAGCAGCTTCAGGGGGGCCTGGGAGCAGTACTTC

V: TRBV29-1
size: -
J: TRBJ2-7
D: TRBD2
CDR3: CSVETSATYEQYF
DNA: TGCAGCGTTGAAACTAGCGCAACCTACGAGCAGTACTTC

V: TRBV27
size: -
J: TRBJ2-3
D: -
CDR3: CASSSHLGETDTQYF
DNA: TGTGCCAGCAGTTCCCATCTCGGCGAGACGGATACGCAGTATTTT

V: TRBV5-4
size: -
J: TRBJ2-1
D: -
CDR3: CASSLVGSGYNEQFF
DNA: TGTGCCAGCAGCTTGGTGGGGTCCGGCTACAATGAGCAGTTCTTC

V: TRBV5-6
size: -
J: TRBJ1-5
D: -
CDR3: CASSPPSGQPQHF
DNA: TGTGCCAGCAGCCCGCCCAGTGGACAGCCCCAGCATTTT

V: TRBV10-3
size: -
J: TRBJ2-7
D: -
CDR3: CAISDLSYEQYF
DNA: TGTGCCATCAGTGATTTGTCCTACGAGCAGTACTTC

V: TRBV6-1
size: -
J: TRBJ1-2
D: -
CDR3: CASSESVAGYGYTF
DNA: TGTGCCAGCAGTGAATCGGTCGCTGGGTATGGCTACACCTTC

V: TRBV5-1
size: -
J: TRBJ1-1
D: -
CDR3: CASSLEPELNTEAFF
DNA: TGCGCCAGCAGCTTGGAGCCGGAATTGAACACTGAAGCTTTCTTT

V: TRBV7-6
size: -
J: TRBJ2-1
D: -
CDR3: CASSPGHDYPVF
DNA: TGTGCCAGCAGCCCCGGCCACGACTACCCGGTCTTC

V: TRBV20-1
size: few
J: TRBJ1-1
D: -
CDR3: CSAIVITEAFF
DNA: TGCAGTGCTATTGTAATAACTGAAGCTTTCTTT

V: TRBV27
size: -
J: TRBJ2-2
D: TRBD2
CDR3: CASSKTSGRRGELFF
DNA: TGTGCCAGCAGCAAGACTAGCGGGAGACGCGGGGAGCTGTTTTTT

V: TRBV27
size: -
J: TRBJ1-5
D: -
CDR3: CASSPGQVGQPQHF
DNA: TGTGCCAGCAGCCCGGGGCAGGTGGGACAGCCCCAGCATTTT

V: TRBV28
size: -
J: TRBJ2-1
D: TRBD2
CDR3: CASSRLAGDLTNEQFF
DNA: TGTGCCAGCAGCCGTCTAGCGGGAGATCTGACCAATGAGCAGTTCTTC

V: TRBV2
size: once
J: TRBJ2-7
D: -
CDR3: CASSDRGYEQYF
DNA: TGTGCCAGCAGTGACCGAGGTTACGAGCAGTACTTC

V: TRBV29-1
size: -
J: TRBJ1-1
D: -
CDR3: CSVWGVNTEAFF
DNA: TGCAGCGTTTGGGGCGTCAACACTGAAGCTTTCTTT

V: TRBV4-1
size: -
J: TRBJ2-3
D: TRBD2
CDR3: CASSQEWGGTDTQYF
DNA: TGCGCCAGCAGCCAAGAGTGGGGGGGGACAGATACGCAGTATTTT

V: TRBV19
size: -
J: TRBJ2-1
D: -
CDR3: CASNTGTVYNEQFF
DNA: TGTGCCAGTAACACCGGGACGGTCTACAATGAGCAGTTCTTC

V: TRBV9
size: -
J: TRBJ2-7
D: -
CDR3: CASSEGTTPEQYF
DNA: TGTGCCAGCAGCGAAGGGACCACACCCGAGCAGTACTTC

V: TRBV5-4
size: -
J: TRBJ2-5
D: TRBD2
CDR3: CASSSGGRAEETQYF
DNA: TGTGCCAGCAGCTCGGGTGGGAGGGCCGAGGAGACCCAGTACTTC

V: TRBV28
size: -
J: TRBJ2-3
D: -
CDR3: CASSHLGPGGTDTQYF
DNA: TGTGCCAGCAGCCACCTAGGCCCGGGGGGCACAGATACGCAGTATTTT

V: TRBV11-2
size: -
J: TRBJ2-7
D: TRBD2
CDR3: CASSTLSGRAGYEQYF
DNA: TGTGCCAGCAGCACCCTTAGCGGGAGGGCCGGTTACGAGCAGTACTTC

V: TRBV7-6
size: -
J: TRBJ2-1
D: TRBD2
CDR3: CASSLGVTSGRDEQFF
DNA: TGTGCCAGCAGCTTAGGTGTGACTAGCGGGAGGGATGAGCAGTTCTTC

V: TRBV1
size: -
J: TRBJ1-5
D: -
CDR3: CTSSEEVLQPQHF
DNA: TGCACCAGCAGCGAAGAGGTGCTTCAGCCCCAGCATTTT